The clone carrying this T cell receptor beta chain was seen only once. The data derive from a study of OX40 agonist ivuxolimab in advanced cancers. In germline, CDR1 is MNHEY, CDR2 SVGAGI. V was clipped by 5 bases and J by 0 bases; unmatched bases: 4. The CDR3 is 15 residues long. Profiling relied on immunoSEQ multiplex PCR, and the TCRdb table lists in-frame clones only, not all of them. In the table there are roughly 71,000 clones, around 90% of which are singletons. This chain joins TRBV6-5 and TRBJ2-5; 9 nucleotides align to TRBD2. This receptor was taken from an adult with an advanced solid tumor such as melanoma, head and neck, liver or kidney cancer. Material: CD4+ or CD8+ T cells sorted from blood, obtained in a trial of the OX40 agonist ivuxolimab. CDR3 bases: TGTGCCAGCAGTCCGACTAGCGGCTACCAAGAGACCCAGTACTTC. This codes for CASSPTSGYQETQYF.